A single sample is the source of the 2 T cell receptor beta chains below, sequenced in a study of T cells in narcolepsy. Using immunoSEQ multiplex PCR, the repertoire was profiled, and TCRdb retains in-frame clones only, with some absent. The table records about 34,000 clones, approximately 78% of them present only once. The sequencing input was CD45RA- memory CD4+ T cells from PBMCs. These receptors were obtained from a human donor with narcolepsy.

This sequence joins TRBV7-2 and TRBJ2-2; 8 nucleotides match TRBD1. The CDR3 has 13 residues. V shed 5 bases and J 10 bases; nucleotides not matched to a gene: 6. Germline V lookup: CDR1 SGHTA, CDR2 FQGNSA. CDR3 DNA: TGTGCCAGCAGCGCAGGGGGCGGCGCGGAGCTGTTTTTT. The encoded protein is CASSAGGGAELFF.

The chain recombines TRBV30 with TRBJ2-3, with 9 positions matching TRBD2. The germline V gene has CDR1 GTSNPN and CDR2 SVGIG (reference sequence). The CDR3 contains 15 residues. The V gene end was trimmed by 5 bases and the J gene end by 2 bases; junction bases not matched to a gene: 8. CDR3 sequence: CAWGFSGGPTDTQYF. CDR3 DNA sequence: TGTGCCTGGGGATTTAGCGGGGGACCCACAGATACGCAGTATTTT.